Included here is one T cell receptor beta chain sequence, with context. These data are taken from a study of T-cell reconstitution after alpha-beta-depleted transplantation in children. Unique molecular identifiers were incorporated into the prepared TCRbeta library. TCRdb independently ran MiXCR on the PCR reads; one entry per CDR3 protein. The sample consists of about 980,000 distinct CDR3 sequences, about 29% of them appearing once. This receptor was obtained from a boy in the first two years of life who had a stem cell transplant for SCID, so the T cells may come from the graft donor. The sequenced sample was PBMCs, mostly from graft donor cells, obtained 360 days after TCRalphabeta/CD19-depleted stem cell transplant.

The CDR3 here is CASSPRLAGVIETQYF. In DNA form, the CDR3 reads TGTGCCAGCAGCCCCCGACTAGCGGGGGTTATAGAGACCCAGTACTTC. V is TRBV7-8 and J is TRBJ2-5; 12 nucleotides align to TRBD2. Losses at the gene ends were 5 bases for V and 4 bases for J; bases not matched to a gene: 8. CDR3 size: 16 residues. CDR1 is SGHVS and CDR2 is FQNEAQ in the germline V gene.